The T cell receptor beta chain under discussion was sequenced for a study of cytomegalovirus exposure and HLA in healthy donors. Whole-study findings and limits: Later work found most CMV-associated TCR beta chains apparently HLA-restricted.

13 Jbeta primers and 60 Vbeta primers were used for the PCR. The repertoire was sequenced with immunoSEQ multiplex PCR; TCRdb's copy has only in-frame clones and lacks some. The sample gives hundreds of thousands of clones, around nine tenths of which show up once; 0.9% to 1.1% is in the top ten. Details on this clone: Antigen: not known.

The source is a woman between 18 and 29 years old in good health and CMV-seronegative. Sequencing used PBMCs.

The CDR3 DNA sequence: TGTGCCAGCAGTTTATCCGGGGGAAACAATCAGCCCCAGCATTTT. Its protein is CASSLSGGNNQPQHF. The V and J genes are TRBV27 and TRBJ1-5, with D possibly TRBD1 on 5 matching bases. Germline V gene lookup returns CDR1 MNHEY and CDR2 SMNVEV (reference sequence). Trimming took 0 bases from V and 3 from J, leaving 9 bases between them. There are 15 residues in the CDR3.